This passage covers 14 T cell receptor beta chains from one sample sequenced in a study of cytomegalovirus exposure and HLA in healthy donors. 60 Vbeta and 13 Jbeta primers were used in PCR. The repertoire was sequenced with immunoSEQ multiplex PCR; TCRdb's copy has only in-frame clones and lacks some. The sample lists 90,000 to 150,000 clones; 63% were seen once. The specimen was PBMCs. These receptors were collected from a man in his forties in good health and CMV-seropositive.

This chain connects TRBV6-1 to TRBJ2-7; TRBD1 is a possible D gene (6 bases). In germline, CDR1 is MNHNS, CDR2 SASEGT. The V end lost 6 bases, the J end lost 4 bases, and 16 bases lay between the germline ends. CDR3 length equals 14 residues. The CDR3 bases are TGTGCCAGCAGCTCGGACAGTGGAAATTACGAGCAGTACTTC. Its protein product is CASSSDSGNYEQYF.

This chain uses TRBV6-5 with TRBJ2-1; 9 nucleotides match TRBD1. The V gene's germline CDR1 is MNHEY and CDR2 SVGAGI. The trim removed 9 bases at V and 6 bases at J, leaving 6 bases unmatched. The CDR3 runs to 13 residues. Written as DNA, the CDR3 is TGTGCCAGTGGACAGGGGTATAGCAATGAGCAGTTCTTC. It specifies CASGQGYSNEQFF.

The chain combines TRBV27 with TRBJ2-3; D not certain. Per the germline V gene, CDR1 is MNHEY and CDR2 is SMNVEV (reference sequence). V dropped 3 bases and J dropped 3 bases, with 7 bases sitting between them. This CDR3 region has 13 residues. The CDR3 nucleotides read TGTGCCAGCAGTTTTTTCTTAACAGATACGCAGTATTTT. Its protein is CASSFFLTDTQYF.

This clone was detected only a few times. The chain combines TRBV18 with TRBJ2-3, with D possibly matching TRBD1 (7 bases). Per the germline V gene, CDR1 is KGHSH and CDR2 is LQKENI. V was pared by 8 bases and J by 3 bases, with 18 bases between. CDR3 length: 15 amino acids. Written as DNA, the CDR3 is TGTGCCAGCGGAAGGGAACAGGGGAGGACAGATACGCAGTATTTT. Amino acid sequence: CASGREQGRTDTQYF.

This clone has a handful of counts. V is TRBV7-9 and J is TRBJ2-1, with a possible D match to TRBD2 (5 bases). The CDR3 loop spans 12 amino acids. Deletions cut 5 bases from V and 10 bases from J, with 12 bases between. CDR1 SEHNR and CDR2 FQNEAQ come from the germline V gene (reference sequence). CDR3 amino acids: CASSRDYREQFF. CDR3 bases: TGTGCCAGCAGCCGTGACTACCGAGAGCAGTTCTTC.

This clone has more than one count but fewer than ten. The chain has TRBV19 and TRBJ2-7, with 7 bases lining up with TRBD1. The CDR3 is made up of 16 amino acids. Germline V gene sequence: CDR1 LNHDA, CDR2 SQIVND (reference sequence). Losses at the gene ends were 2 bases for V and 5 bases for J; bases not matched to a gene: 12. The CDR3 here is CASSIFPVQGSNEQYF. CDR3 sequence (DNA): TGTGCCAGTAGTATATTCCCCGTACAGGGGAGTAACGAGCAGTACTTC.

Concerning this clone itself: At the DNA level, this CDR3 is encoded by other sequences in the same sample as well. The V call is TRBV6-1, the J call TRBJ1-1, with D possibly TRBD1 on 5 matching bases. This CDR3 has 13 amino acids. Trimming stripped 5 bases from V and 1 base from J, with 8 bases between. CDR1 and CDR2 (germline): MNHNS, SASEGT. CDR3 region: CASSLTGNTEAFF. The CDR3 bases are TGTGCCAGCAGTTTAACAGGGAACACTGAAGCTTTCTTT.

The gene calls are TRBV6-6 and TRBJ2-3, with 9 bases identical to TRBD2. V was pared by 5 bases and J by 6 bases, with 12 bases of the junction left unmatched. The CDR3 contains 16 residues. Germline assignment: CDR1 MNHNY and CDR2 SVGAGI (reference sequence). The CDR3 sequence is CASSPTTASGVDTQYF. The CDR3 DNA is TGTGCCAGCAGTCCCACCACTGCTAGCGGGGTGGATACGCAGTATTTT.

This chain uses TRBV7-9 with TRBJ2-7, with TRBD2 matching 9 bases. This CDR3 comprises 10 residues. J gave up 12 bases and V 9 bases, and 6 bases lay outside the gene matches. Germline V gene sequence: CDR1 SEHNR, CDR2 FQNEAQ (reference sequence). The CDR3 reads CARVNSGRYF. The CDR3 region has the DNA TGTGCCAGGGTTAATAGCGGGAGGTACTTC. The whole variable domain, filled in from reference TRBV7-9 and TRBJ2-7, reads DTGVSQNPRHKITKRGQNVTFRCDPISEHNRLYWYRQTLGQGPEFLTYFQNEAQLEKSRLLSDRFSAERPKGSFSTLEIQRTEQGDSAMYLCARVNSGRYFGPGTRLTVT.

Only one count was recorded for this clone. This sequence joins TRBV15 and TRBJ1-4, with 8 bases lining up with TRBD1. The CDR3 covers 14 residues. From germline, CDR1 is LNHNV and CDR2 YYDKDF (reference sequence). The J segment lost 6 bases and the V segment lost 2 bases, leaving 2 bases of the junction unmatched. CDR3 DNA: TGTGCCACCAGCAGAACGGGACAGGATGAAAAACTGTTTTTT. Amino acids: CATSRTGQDEKLFF.

CDR3 amino acids: CASSGAAGGWDEQFF. The CDR3 DNA is TGTGCCAGCAGCGGTGCCGCGGGGGGTTGGGATGAGCAGTTCTTC. The chain has TRBV9 and TRBJ2-1, with 8 bases matching TRBD2. Germline V lookup: CDR1 SGDLS, CDR2 YYNGEE. After removal of 3 bases from V and 8 bases from J, the junction contained 10 bases not matched to a gene. There are 15 residues in the CDR3.

The V and J genes are TRBV4-1 and TRBJ1-6; 7 positions match TRBD1. J lost 7 bases, V lost 3 bases, and 9 bases had no gene match. Germline values: CDR1 MGHRA, CDR2 YSYEKL. The CDR3 contains 16 residues. CDR3 bases: TGCGCCAGCAGCCAGGACGACAGGGTTGACAATTCACCCCTCCACTTT. This codes for CASSQDDRVDNSPLHF.

As for this clone: Germline and junction disagree at one end, which may indicate a read error. The CDR3 loop reads CAVRGDSSYEQYF. CDR3 bases: TGTGCCGTCAGGGGGGACAGCTCCTACGAGCAGTACTTC. The rearrangement joins TRBV10-3 to TRBJ2-7; TRBD1 might be the D (7 bases). The CDR3 extends over 13 amino acids. Looked up from germline, CDR1 is ENHRY and CDR2 is SYGVKD.

The V gene is TRBV10-1, the J gene TRBJ2-7; 7 bases map to TRBD1. Trimming removed 7 bases from V and 5 bases from J; junction bases left unmatched: 23. From germline, CDR1 is WNHNN and CDR2 SYGVQD (reference sequence). The CDR3 is 18 residues long. DNA for the CDR3: TGCGCCAGCACTAGGGACAGCGAGCACTCGGGGATTCGACACGAGCAGTACTTC. Protein sequence: CASTRDSEHSGIRHEQYF.